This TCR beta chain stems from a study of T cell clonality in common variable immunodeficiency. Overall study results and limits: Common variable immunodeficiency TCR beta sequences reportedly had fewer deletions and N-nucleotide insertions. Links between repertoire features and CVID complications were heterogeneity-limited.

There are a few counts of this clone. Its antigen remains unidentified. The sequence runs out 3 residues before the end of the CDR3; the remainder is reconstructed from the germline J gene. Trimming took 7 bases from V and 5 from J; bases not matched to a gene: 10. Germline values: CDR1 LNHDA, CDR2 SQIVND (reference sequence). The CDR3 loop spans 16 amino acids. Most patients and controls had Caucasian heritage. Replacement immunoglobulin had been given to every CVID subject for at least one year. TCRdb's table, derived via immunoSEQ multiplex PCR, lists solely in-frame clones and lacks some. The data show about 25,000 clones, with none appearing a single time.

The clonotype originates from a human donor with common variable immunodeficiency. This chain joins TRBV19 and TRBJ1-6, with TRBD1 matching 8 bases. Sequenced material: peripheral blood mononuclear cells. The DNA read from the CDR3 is TGTGCCAGTACGGACAGACAGGGGCCAAATAATTCACCC. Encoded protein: CASTDRQGPNNSP. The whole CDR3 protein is CASTDRQGPNNSPLHF.